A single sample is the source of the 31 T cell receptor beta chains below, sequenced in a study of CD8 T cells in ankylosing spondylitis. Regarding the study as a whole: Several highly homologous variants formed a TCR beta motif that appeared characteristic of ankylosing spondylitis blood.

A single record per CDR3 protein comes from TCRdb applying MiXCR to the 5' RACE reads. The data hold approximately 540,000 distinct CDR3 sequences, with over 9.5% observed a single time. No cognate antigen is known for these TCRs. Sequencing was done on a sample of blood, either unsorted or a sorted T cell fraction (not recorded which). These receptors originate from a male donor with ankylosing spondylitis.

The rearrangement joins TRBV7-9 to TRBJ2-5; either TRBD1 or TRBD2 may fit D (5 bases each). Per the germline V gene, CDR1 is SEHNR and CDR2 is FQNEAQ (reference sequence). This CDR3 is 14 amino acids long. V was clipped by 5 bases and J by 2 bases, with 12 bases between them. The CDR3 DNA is TGTGCCAGCAGCCGGGGCGATACTCAAGAGACCCAGTACTTC. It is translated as CASSRGDTQETQYF.

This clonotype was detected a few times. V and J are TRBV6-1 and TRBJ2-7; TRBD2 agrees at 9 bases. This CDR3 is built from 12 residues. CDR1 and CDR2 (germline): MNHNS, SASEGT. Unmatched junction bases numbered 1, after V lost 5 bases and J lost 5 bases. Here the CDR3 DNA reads TGTGCCAGCAGTTTAGCGGGAGACGAGCAGTACGTC. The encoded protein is CASSLAGDEQYV.

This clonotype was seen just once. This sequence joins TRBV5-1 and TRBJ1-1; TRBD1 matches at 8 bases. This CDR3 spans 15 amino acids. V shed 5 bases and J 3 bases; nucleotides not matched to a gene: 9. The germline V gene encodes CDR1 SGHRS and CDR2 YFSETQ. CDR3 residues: CASSRRTGKDTEAFF. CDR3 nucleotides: TGCGCCAGCAGTCGACGGACAGGGAAGGACACTGAAGCTTTCTTT.

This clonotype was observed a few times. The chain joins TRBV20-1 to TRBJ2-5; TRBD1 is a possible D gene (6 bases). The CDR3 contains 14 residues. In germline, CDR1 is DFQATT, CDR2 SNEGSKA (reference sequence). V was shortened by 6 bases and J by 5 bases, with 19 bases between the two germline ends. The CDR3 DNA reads TGCAGTGCGGGAAAACAGGGAACCGTTGAGACCCAGTACTTC. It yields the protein CSAGKQGTVETQYF.

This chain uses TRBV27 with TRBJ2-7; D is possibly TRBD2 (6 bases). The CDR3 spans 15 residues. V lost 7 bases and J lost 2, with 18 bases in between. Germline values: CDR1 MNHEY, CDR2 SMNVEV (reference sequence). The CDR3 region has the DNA TGTGCCAGCATCACGCCGACTAGTCCCGCCTACGAGCAGTACGTC. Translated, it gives CASITPTSPAYEQYV.

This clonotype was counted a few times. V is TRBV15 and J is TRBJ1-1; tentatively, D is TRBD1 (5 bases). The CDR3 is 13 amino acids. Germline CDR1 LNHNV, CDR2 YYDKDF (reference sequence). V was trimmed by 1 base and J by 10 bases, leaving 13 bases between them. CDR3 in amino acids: CATSRGDLTGAFF. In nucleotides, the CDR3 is TGTGCCACCAGCAGAGGGGACCTCACGGGAGCTTTCTTT.

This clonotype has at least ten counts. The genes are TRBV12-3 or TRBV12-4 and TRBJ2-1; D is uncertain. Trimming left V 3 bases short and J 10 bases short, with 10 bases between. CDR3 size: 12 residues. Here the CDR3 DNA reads TGTGCCAGCAGTTTCCCCGGTCGAGAGCAGTTCTTC. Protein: CASSFPGREQFF.

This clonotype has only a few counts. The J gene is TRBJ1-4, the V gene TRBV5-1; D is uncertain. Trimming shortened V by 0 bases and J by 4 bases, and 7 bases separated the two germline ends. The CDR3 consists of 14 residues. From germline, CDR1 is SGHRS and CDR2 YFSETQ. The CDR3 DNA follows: TGCGCCAGCAGCTTGGGGGCCCATAATGAAAAACTGTTTTTT. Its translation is CASSLGAHNEKLFF.

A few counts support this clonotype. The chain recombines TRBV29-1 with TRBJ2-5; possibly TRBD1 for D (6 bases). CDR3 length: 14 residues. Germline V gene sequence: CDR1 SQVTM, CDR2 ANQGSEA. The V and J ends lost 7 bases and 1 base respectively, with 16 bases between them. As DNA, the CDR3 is TGCAGCGCCTCCAACTCAGGGGCCCAAGAGACCCAGTACTTC. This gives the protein CSASNSGAQETQYF.

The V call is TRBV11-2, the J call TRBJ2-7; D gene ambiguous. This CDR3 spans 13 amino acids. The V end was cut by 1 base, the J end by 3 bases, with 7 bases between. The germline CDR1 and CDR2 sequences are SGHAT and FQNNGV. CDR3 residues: CASSLVPIYEQYV. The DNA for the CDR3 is TGTGCCAGCAGCTTAGTGCCAATCTACGAGCAGTACGTC.

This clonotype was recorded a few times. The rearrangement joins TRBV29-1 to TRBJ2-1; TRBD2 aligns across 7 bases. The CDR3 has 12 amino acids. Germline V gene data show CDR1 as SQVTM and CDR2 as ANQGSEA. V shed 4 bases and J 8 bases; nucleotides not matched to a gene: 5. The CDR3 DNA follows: TGCAGCGTTGTGCGGGAGCGACATGAGCAGTTCTTC. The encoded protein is CSVVRERHEQFF.

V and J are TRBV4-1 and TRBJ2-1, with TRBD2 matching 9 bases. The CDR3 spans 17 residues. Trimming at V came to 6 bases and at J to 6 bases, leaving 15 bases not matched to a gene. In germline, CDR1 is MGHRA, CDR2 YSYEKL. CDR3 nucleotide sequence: TGCGCCAGCAGATCTCCTTTTAGCGGGAGAAAGGGCAATGAGCAGTTCTTC. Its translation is CASRSPFSGRKGNEQFF.

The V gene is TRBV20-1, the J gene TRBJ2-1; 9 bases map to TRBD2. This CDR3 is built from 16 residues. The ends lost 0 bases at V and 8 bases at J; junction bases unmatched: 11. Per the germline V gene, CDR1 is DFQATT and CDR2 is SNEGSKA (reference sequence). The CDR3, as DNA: TGCAGTGCTAGAGATCGGCTAGCGGGATGGGTCCATGAGCAGTTCTTC. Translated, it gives CSARDRLAGWVHEQFF.

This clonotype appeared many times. CDR3 sequence (DNA): TGTGCCAGCAGCCCAGGGGGCGGCTATGGCTACACCTTC. Amino acid sequence: CASSPGGGYGYTF. This chain joins TRBV12-3 or TRBV12-4 and TRBJ1-2, with TRBD1 matching over 8 bases. This CDR3 contains 13 residues. Losses at the gene ends were 6 bases for V and 4 bases for J; bases not matched to a gene: 4.

For the CDR3, the DNA is TGTGCCAGCAGCCAGGGACTAGCGGCCTCGTATACGCAGTATTTT. Residues: CASSQGLAASYTQYF. V and J are TRBV5-7 and TRBJ2-3; 11 nucleotides match TRBD2. TRBV5-7 is an ORF, with its function uncertain. The CDR3 length is 15 residues. Trimming cost V 4 bases and J 7 bases; bases outside gene matches: 8.

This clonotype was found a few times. In nucleotides, the CDR3 is TGTGCCAGCACCCGGGACAGCCAAGAGACCCAGTACTTC. As protein: CASTRDSQETQYF. The rearrangement links TRBV5-5 to TRBJ2-5; TRBD1 aligns across 7 bases. Germline loops: CDR1 SGHKS, CDR2 YYEKEE (reference sequence). The length of the CDR3 is 13 residues. V shed 6 bases and J 1 base; nucleotides not matched to a gene: 3.

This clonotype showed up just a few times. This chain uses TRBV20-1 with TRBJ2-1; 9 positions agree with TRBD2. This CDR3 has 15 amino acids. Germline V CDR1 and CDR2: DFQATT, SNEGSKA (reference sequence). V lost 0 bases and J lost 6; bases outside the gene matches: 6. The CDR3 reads CSARDGTSPINEQFF. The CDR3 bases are TGCAGTGCTAGAGATGGGACTAGCCCCATCAATGAGCAGTTCTTC.

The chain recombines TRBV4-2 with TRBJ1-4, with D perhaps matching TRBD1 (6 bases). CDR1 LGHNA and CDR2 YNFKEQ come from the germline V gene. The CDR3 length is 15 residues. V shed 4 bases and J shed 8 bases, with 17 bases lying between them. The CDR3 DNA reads TGTGCCAGCAGCCCCGGGGGCAGGGCAAACGAAAAACTGTTTTTT. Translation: CASSPGGRANEKLFF.

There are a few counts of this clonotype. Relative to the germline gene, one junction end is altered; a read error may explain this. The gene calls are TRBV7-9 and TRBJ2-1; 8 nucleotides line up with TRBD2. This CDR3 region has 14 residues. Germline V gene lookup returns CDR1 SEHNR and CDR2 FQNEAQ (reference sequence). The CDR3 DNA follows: TGTGCCAACAGCGCCACTAGCGGCCACGCCCAACGGTTCTTC. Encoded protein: CANSATSGHAQRFF.

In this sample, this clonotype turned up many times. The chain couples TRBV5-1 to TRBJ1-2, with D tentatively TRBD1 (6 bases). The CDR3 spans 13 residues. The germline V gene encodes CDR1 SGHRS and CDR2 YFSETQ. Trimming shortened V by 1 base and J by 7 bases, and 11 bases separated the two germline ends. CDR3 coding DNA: TGCGCCAGCAGCTTGACGACAGGTGTTGGCTACACCTTC. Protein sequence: CASSLTTGVGYTF.

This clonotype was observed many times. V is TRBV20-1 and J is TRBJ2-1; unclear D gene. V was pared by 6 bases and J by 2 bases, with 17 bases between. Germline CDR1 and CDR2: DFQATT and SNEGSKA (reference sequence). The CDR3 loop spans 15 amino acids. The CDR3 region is CSARTSVSAYNEQFF. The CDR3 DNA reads TGCAGTGCGAGGACCAGCGTATCGGCCTACAATGAGCAGTTCTTC.

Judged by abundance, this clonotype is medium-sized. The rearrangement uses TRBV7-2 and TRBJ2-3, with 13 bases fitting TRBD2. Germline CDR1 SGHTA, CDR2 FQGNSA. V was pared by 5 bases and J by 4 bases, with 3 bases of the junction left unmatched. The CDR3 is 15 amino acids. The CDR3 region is CASSPGTSGADTQYF. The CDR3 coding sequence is TGTGCCAGCAGCCCCGGGACTAGCGGGGCAGATACGCAGTATTTT.

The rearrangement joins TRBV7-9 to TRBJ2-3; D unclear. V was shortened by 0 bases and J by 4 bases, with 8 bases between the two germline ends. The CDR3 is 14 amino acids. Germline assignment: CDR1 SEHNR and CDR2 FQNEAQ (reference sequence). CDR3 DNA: TGTGCCAGCAGCTTAGCCCTAACAGCAGATACGCAGTATTTT. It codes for CASSLALTADTQYF.

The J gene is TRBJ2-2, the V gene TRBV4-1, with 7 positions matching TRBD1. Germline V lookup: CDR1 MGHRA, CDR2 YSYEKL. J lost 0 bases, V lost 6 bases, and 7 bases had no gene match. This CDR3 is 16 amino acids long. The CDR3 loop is CASRGGQATNTGELFF. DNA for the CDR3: TGCGCCAGCAGAGGAGGACAGGCGACGAACACCGGGGAGCTGTTTTTT.

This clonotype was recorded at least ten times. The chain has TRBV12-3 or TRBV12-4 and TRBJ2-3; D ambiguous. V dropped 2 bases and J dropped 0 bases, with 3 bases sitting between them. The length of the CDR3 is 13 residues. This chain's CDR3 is CASSLYSTDTQYF. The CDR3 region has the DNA TGTGCCAGCAGTTTATACAGCACAGATACGCAGTATTTT.

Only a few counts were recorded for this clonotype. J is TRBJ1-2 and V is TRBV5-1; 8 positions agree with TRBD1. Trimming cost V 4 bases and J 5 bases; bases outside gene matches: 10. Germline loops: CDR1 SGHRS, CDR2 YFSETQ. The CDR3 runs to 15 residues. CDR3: CASSAELDREYGYTF. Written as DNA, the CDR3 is TGCGCCAGCAGCGCGGAACTGGACAGGGAATATGGCTACACCTTC.

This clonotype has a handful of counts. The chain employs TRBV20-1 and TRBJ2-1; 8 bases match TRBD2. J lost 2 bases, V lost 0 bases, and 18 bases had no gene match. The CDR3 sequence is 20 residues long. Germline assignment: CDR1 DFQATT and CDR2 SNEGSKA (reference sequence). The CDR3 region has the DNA TGCAGTGCTAGAGACCCGGGACTTAGGAAATTTAGCGGGACCTACAATGAGCAGTTCTTC. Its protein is CSARDPGLRKFSGTYNEQFF.

The CDR3 DNA reads TGTGCCAGCAGGCCCACAGGCCATGAAAAACTGTTTTTT. It encodes CASRPTGHEKLFF. This rearrangement joins TRBV6-1 to TRBJ1-4, with D maybe TRBD1 (5 bases). V gave up 6 bases and J gave up 6 bases, with 11 bases separating them. This CDR3 spans 13 amino acids. The V gene's germline CDR1 is MNHNS and CDR2 SASEGT.

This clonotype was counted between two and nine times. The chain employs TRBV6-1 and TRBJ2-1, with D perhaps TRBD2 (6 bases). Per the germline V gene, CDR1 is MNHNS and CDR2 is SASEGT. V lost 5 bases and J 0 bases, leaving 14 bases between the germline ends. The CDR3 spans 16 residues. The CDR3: CASSPPGVSSYNEQFF. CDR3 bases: TGTGCCAGCAGTCCCCCGGGGGTTAGCTCCTACAATGAGCAGTTCTTC.

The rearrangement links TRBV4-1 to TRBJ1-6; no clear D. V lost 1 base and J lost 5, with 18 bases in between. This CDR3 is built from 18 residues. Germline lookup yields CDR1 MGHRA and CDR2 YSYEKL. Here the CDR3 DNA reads TGCGCCAGCAGCCAAGGAAGTAGTGGCGCCGACGATAATTCACCCCTCCACTTT. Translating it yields CASSQGSSGADDNSPLHF.

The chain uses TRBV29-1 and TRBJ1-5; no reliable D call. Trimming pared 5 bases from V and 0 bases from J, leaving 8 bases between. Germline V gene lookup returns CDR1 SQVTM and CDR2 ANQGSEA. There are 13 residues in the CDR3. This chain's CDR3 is CSVQAYSNQPQHF. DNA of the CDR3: TGCAGCGTTCAAGCTTATAGCAATCAGCCCCAGCATTTT.